This TCR beta chain was captured in a study of blood T cells in healthy people across ages. Primers used in a second PCR of roughly 7 to 11 cycles were a sample-barcoded 5' primer and a J-beta primer mix. Each cDNA molecule carried a tag from a template-switch adaptor that contained 12 random nucleotides. In TCRdb, the 5' RACE reads were re-called with MiXCR into one record per CDR3 protein. The repertoire holds just under 900,000 distinct CDR3 sequences, with under 35% as singletons. In regard to this clonotype: What it binds is unknown.

Findings and caveats of the study: Whereas aged donors had fewer naive CD4+ cells, long-lived donors had more of them and higher diversity.

Germline assignment: CDR1 SGHTA and CDR2 FQGNSA. The length of the CDR3 is 15 residues. Unmatched junction bases numbered 12, after V lost 5 bases and J lost 7 bases. The source is a woman older than 75 in good health. The sequenced sample was blood. This sequence joins TRBV7-2 and TRBJ2-7, with TRBD2 matching 9 bases. CDR3 nucleotides: TGTGCCAGCAGCCCGAGCGGGGGGACCTACAATGAGCAGTACTTC. As protein: CASSPSGGTYNEQYF. Full variable domain (rest looked up from reference TRBV7-2 and TRBJ2-7): GAGVSQSPSNKVTEKGKDVELRCDPISGHTALYWYRQSLGQGLEFLIYFQGNSAPDKSGLPSDRFSAERTGGSVSTLTIQRTQQEDSAVYLCASSPSGGTYNEQYFGPGTRLTVT.